The present T cell receptor (beta chain) was sequenced within a study of shared clonotypes between healthy human individuals. Regarding the study as a whole: Sample collection involved blood only; tissue repertoires are likely different.

This clone was seen a single time. Its antigen is still unknown. At deep level, the assay was performed. This table comes from immunoSEQ multiplex PCR, and its TCRdb copy is limited to in-frame clones, with some not included. The sample gives around 330,000 clones, under 80% of which show up once; about 9.4% is in the top ten. The germline CDR1 and CDR2 sequences are MGHRA and YSYEKL. The length of the CDR3 is 20 residues. V lost 1 base and J lost 2; bases outside the gene matches: 11. The sequenced sample was memory CD4+ T cells sorted from blood. Specified subset: CD45RA-negative fraction. The gene calls are TRBV4-1 and TRBJ2-6; TRBD1 matches 10 bases. The TCR originated in a man under 40 in good health. CDR3 DNA: TGCGCCAGCAGCCAAGTGTGGATAGGACAGGGGGTGGCTGGGGCCAACGTCCTGACTTTC. Its translation: CASSQVWIGQGVAGANVLTF.